The TCR beta chain under discussion was sequenced for a study of blood T cell repertoires in COVID-19. Study details: Samples of COVID-19 (acute and convalescent) were obtained from the United States, Italy and Spain. Sources were T cells, B-cell-depleted T cells, or PBMCs; the material itself was cDNA or gDNA.

The CDR3 is made up of 13 amino acids. The V end was cut by 0 bases, the J end by 5 bases, with 10 bases between. The germline CDR1 and CDR2 sequences are GTSNPN and SVGIG (reference sequence). Comment on this clone: The same CDR3 is also encoded by other DNA sequences in this sample.

Original handling: The assay estimated nucleated cells by amplifying reference gene primers. Profiled with immunoSEQ multiplex PCR; TCRdb holds only in-frame clones, not every one. V and J calls and clone size come straight from that table; D and trimming were deduced from the DNA. This table has hundreds of thousands of clones, just under 90% appearing once. The source of this sequence is a man in his sixties who had recovered from COVID-19. The chain carries TRBV30 and TRBJ1-1; no reliable D call. The sample was peripheral blood. DNA of the CDR3: TGTGCCTGGAGTGTGCGGAGAAATACTGAAGCTTTCTTT. This sequence encodes CAWSVRRNTEAFF.